This is a list of T cell receptor beta chains from one sample in a study of CD4 and CD8 cells across lung adenocarcinoma regions. TCRdb reanalysed the PCR reads using MiXCR and keeps one entry per CDR3 protein. This table has some 10,000 distinct CDR3 sequences, 50% to 60% appearing once. The specimen was CD8+ T cells from the margin of a lung tumor. Receptor source: a male donor with lung adenocarcinoma. The CD4 and CD8 labels of this study may be unreliable. Both conserved end residues are part of each CDR3. A D gene is named only where the DNA matches it firmly. Where a row states a size, it is once, few, many or the class of an expanded clone; other rows omit it.

V gene: TRBV23-1; D gene: .; J gene: TRBJ2-2; clone size: .; CDR3 DNA: TGCGCCAGCAGTTGGACCGGGGAGCTGTTTTTT; CDR3 protein: CASSWTGELFF
V gene: TRBV6-1; D gene: .; J gene: TRBJ2-3; clone size: .; CDR3 DNA: TGTGCCAGCAGTGAAGCCGGGGGACAACCGTACACAGATACGCAGTATTTT; CDR3 protein: CASSEAGGQPYTDTQYF
V gene: TRBV20-1; D gene: TRBD1; J gene: TRBJ2-5; clone size: .; CDR3 DNA: TGCAGTGCCTCGACAGGGACGGAAGCCCAGTACTTC; CDR3 protein: CSASTGTEAQYF
V gene: TRBV4-2; D gene: .; J gene: TRBJ2-3; clone size: .; CDR3 DNA: TGTGCCAGCAGCCAAGTGGGGCGGTCGGCCAAAAATACGCAGTATTTC; CDR3 protein: CASSQVGRSAKNTQYF
V gene: TRBV14; D gene: .; J gene: TRBJ2-2; clone size: once; CDR3 DNA: TGTGCCAGCAGCCAAAGCACCGGGGAGCTGTTTTTT; CDR3 protein: CASSQSTGELFF
V gene: TRBV3-1; D gene: .; J gene: TRBJ2-2; clone size: .; CDR3 DNA: TGTGCCAGCAGCCAAGTGACCGGGGAGCTGTTTTTT; CDR3 protein: CASSQVTGELFF
V gene: TRBV6-1; D gene: .; J gene: TRBJ2-3; clone size: .; CDR3 DNA: TGTGCCAGCAGTGAGAGGGGACGCACAGATACGCAGTATTTT; CDR3 protein: CASSERGRTDTQYF
V gene: TRBV5-1; D gene: TRBD2; J gene: TRBJ2-2; clone size: .; CDR3 DNA: TGCGCCAGCAGCTTGGGGATAGCGGGAGGTACCGGGGAGCTGTTTTTT; CDR3 protein: CASSLGIAGGTGELFF
V gene: TRBV6-1; D gene: .; J gene: TRBJ2-7; clone size: .; CDR3 DNA: TGTGCCAGCAGTGAGGCAGGGGAATCCTACGAGCAGTACTTC; CDR3 protein: CASSEAGESYEQYF
V gene: TRBV6-5; D gene: .; J gene: TRBJ1-6; clone size: few; CDR3 DNA: TGTGCCAGCAGTTACTCGAGAGGGATTGGTAATTCACCCCTCCACTTT; CDR3 protein: CASSYSRGIGNSPLHF
V gene: TRBV6-5; D gene: TRBD2; J gene: TRBJ2-1; clone size: many; CDR3 DNA: TGTGCCAGCAGTTCTAGCGGGAGTTACAATGAGCAGTTCTTC; CDR3 protein: CASSSSGSYNEQFF
V gene: TRBV6-8; D gene: .; J gene: TRBJ2-5; clone size: .; CDR3 DNA: TGTGCCAGGGGGGGAGGGGGTGGAGACCAAAACACCCAGTACTTC; CDR3 protein: CARGGGGGDQNTQYF
V gene: TRBV10-2; D gene: TRBD2; J gene: TRBJ2-4; clone size: once; CDR3 DNA: TGCGGCAGCGGGGGGCTCAGAGCCAAAAACACTCAGTATTTC; CDR3 protein: CGSGGLRAKNTQYF
V gene: TRBV6-1; D gene: .; J gene: TRBJ2-4; clone size: .; CDR3 DNA: TGTGCCAGCTCCACGGGCGTACGAGCCGAAGACACTCAGTACTTC; CDR3 protein: CASSTGVRAEDTQYF
V gene: TRBV7-2; D gene: .; J gene: TRBJ2-1; clone size: .; CDR3 DNA: TGTGCCAGCAGCGTTGTTAGCGTGAATACGCAGTTCTTC; CDR3 protein: CASSVVSVNTQFF
V gene: TRBV27; D gene: TRBD2; J gene: TRBJ2-1; clone size: .; CDR3 DNA: TGTGCCAGCAGCGCGGGACTAGCGATTAGCTCCTACAATGAGCAGTTCTTC; CDR3 protein: CASSAGLAISSYNEQFF
V gene: TRBV10-2; D gene: .; J gene: TRBJ2-3; clone size: few; CDR3 DNA: TGCGCCAGCAGTACGACGGGACGGTACACAGATACGCAGTATTTT; CDR3 protein: CASSTTGRYTDTQYF
V gene: TRBV6-1; D gene: TRBD1; J gene: TRBJ2-3; clone size: .; CDR3 DNA: TGTGCCAGCAAGACAGGGTTAGGACAGACCGGTGCGCAGTATTTT; CDR3 protein: CASKTGLGQTGAQYF
V gene: TRBV6-1; D gene: TRBD2; J gene: TRBJ2-1; clone size: .; CDR3 DNA: TGTGCCAGCAGTGAACAGCGGGGGGGCCAGTTCTTC; CDR3 protein: CASSEQRGGQFF
V gene: TRBV6-1; D gene: .; J gene: TRBJ2-3; clone size: .; CDR3 DNA: TGTGCCAGCAGCGGACGGCCGGATAGCACAGGTGCGCAGTATTTT; CDR3 protein: CASSGRPDSTGAQYF
V gene: TRBV6-1; D gene: TRBD2; J gene: TRBJ2-1; clone size: .; CDR3 DNA: TGTGCCAGCAGGGGGGGGAATTCCAGGGAGCAGTTTTTC; CDR3 protein: CASRGGNSREQFF
V gene: TRBV6-1; D gene: .; J gene: TRBJ2-4; clone size: .; CDR3 DNA: TGTGCGGGGCTCGGGGGGCGTGAGAAAGAGATTCAGTACTTC; CDR3 protein: CAGLGGREKEIQYF
V gene: TRBV6-1; D gene: .; J gene: TRBJ2-5; clone size: .; CDR3 DNA: TGTGCCAGCAGTGAGTACCCCGGTCTACAAGAGACCCAGTACTTC; CDR3 protein: CASSEYPGLQETQYF
V gene: TRBV6-1; D gene: .; J gene: TRBJ2-7; clone size: few; CDR3 DNA: TGTGCCAGCAGTGTGGGCCCTGAAGGTGACGAGCAGTACTTC; CDR3 protein: CASSVGPEGDEQYF
V gene: TRBV4-1; D gene: .; J gene: TRBJ2-3; clone size: .; CDR3 DNA: TGCGCCAGCAGCCGGGGCGGGCGAAGCACAGATACGCAGTATTTT; CDR3 protein: CASSRGGRSTDTQYF
V gene: TRBV7-2; D gene: TRBD2; J gene: TRBJ2-3; clone size: .; CDR3 DNA: TGTGCCAGCAGCTTAGTTGTCGGGGGGGCCTACAATGAGCAGCTCTTC; CDR3 protein: CASSLVVGGAYNEQLF
V gene: TRBV6-1; D gene: .; J gene: TRBJ2-3; clone size: .; CDR3 DNA: TGTGCCAGCAGTCAGACCTTTGGCACAGATAAGCAGTTTTTT; CDR3 protein: CASSQTFGTDKQFF
V gene: TRBV27; D gene: .; J gene: TRBJ2-7; clone size: many; CDR3 DNA: TGTGCCAGCAGTTTTGGTAGGGGGTACTACGAGCAGTACTTC; CDR3 protein: CASSFGRGYYEQYF
V gene: TRBV7-2; D gene: .; J gene: TRBJ2-2; clone size: once; CDR3 DNA: TGTGCCAGCAGCCGTCAGGGCCCCAACACCGGGGAGCTGTTTTTT; CDR3 protein: CASSRQGPNTGELFF
V gene: TRBV6-1; D gene: TRBD2; J gene: TRBJ2-3; clone size: .; CDR3 DNA: TGTGCCAGCAGGGGGTGGGGGGGGAGGGCCTCGGATACGCAGTATTTT; CDR3 protein: CASRGWGGRASDTQYF
V gene: TRBV6-1; D gene: .; J gene: TRBJ2-4; clone size: once; CDR3 DNA: TGTGCCAGGGGGCCCGGGGCAGTAGCCAAAGACACTCAGTACTTC; CDR3 protein: CARGPGAVAKDTQYF
V gene: TRBV6-1; D gene: .; J gene: TRBJ1-2; clone size: few; CDR3 DNA: TGTGCCAGCAGTCATACTTCAGCTAACTATGGCTACACCTTC; CDR3 protein: CASSHTSANYGYTF
V gene: TRBV6-1; D gene: .; J gene: TRBJ2-6; clone size: .; CDR3 DNA: TGTGCCAGCGCGGGGGCCGGGGGACGGGACGAGGATACCCAGTATTTC; CDR3 protein: CASAGAGGRDEDTQYF
V gene: TRBV6-1; D gene: TRBD1; J gene: TRBJ2-1; clone size: .; CDR3 DNA: TGTGCCAGCAGAATCCCGGGACAGGGGACCGATGAGCAGTTCTTT; CDR3 protein: CASRIPGQGTDEQFF
V gene: TRBV9; D gene: .; J gene: TRBJ2-3; clone size: .; CDR3 DNA: TGTGCCAGCAGCCCTACTATCGTCCCTACAGATACGCAGTATTTT; CDR3 protein: CASSPTIVPTDTQYF
V gene: TRBV6-1; D gene: TRBD1; J gene: TRBJ2-3; clone size: .; CDR3 DNA: TGTGCCAGCAGCGGACGGCCGGTGGGGACAGGGGAGCTGTATTTT; CDR3 protein: CASSGRPVGTGELYF
V gene: TRBV6-1; D gene: .; J gene: TRBJ2-6; clone size: .; CDR3 DNA: TGTGCCAGCGCCCAGGAGGGGGCCAACGTCCTGACTTTC; CDR3 protein: CASAQEGANVLTF
V gene: TRBV6-1; D gene: .; J gene: TRBJ1-6; clone size: .; CDR3 DNA: TGTGCCAGCAGTGAGGCGGTAGCCTATAATTCACCCCTCCACTTT; CDR3 protein: CASSEAVAYNSPLHF
V gene: TRBV6-1; D gene: TRBD1; J gene: TRBJ2-1; clone size: .; CDR3 DNA: TGTGCCAGCAGGGGCGCTACAGGGGTGGGCAATGAGCAGTTCTTC; CDR3 protein: CASRGATGVGNEQFF
V gene: TRBV20-1; D gene: .; J gene: TRBJ2-3; clone size: .; CDR3 DNA: TGCAGTGCTAGAGAAGGCCAACCTGATACGCAGTATTTT; CDR3 protein: CSAREGQPDTQYF
V gene: TRBV6-1; D gene: TRBD2; J gene: TRBJ2-7; clone size: .; CDR3 DNA: TGTGCCAGCAGTGAGGCTAGCGGGAGCGGTTACGAGCAGTACTTC; CDR3 protein: CASSEASGSGYEQYF
V gene: TRBV6-1; D gene: .; J gene: TRBJ2-3; clone size: .; CDR3 DNA: TGTGCCAGGTGCAACGGGGGCCTAGACCAAGAGACCCAGTATTTT; CDR3 protein: CARCNGGLDQETQYF
V gene: TRBV6-5; D gene: TRBD2; J gene: TRBJ2-1; clone size: .; CDR3 DNA: TGTGCCAGCAGTTTCTGGACTAGCGGGGACTCCTACAATGAGCAGTTCTTC; CDR3 protein: CASSFWTSGDSYNEQFF
V gene: TRBV11-2; D gene: .; J gene: TRBJ2-1; clone size: many; CDR3 DNA: TGTGCCAGCAGCCTCGAGGCATCTTCCTACAATGAGCAGTTCTTC; CDR3 protein: CASSLEASSYNEQFF
V gene: TRBV6-1; D gene: .; J gene: TRBJ1-2; clone size: .; CDR3 DNA: TGTGCCAGCAAGGAGACAAGTAACTATGGCTACACCTTC; CDR3 protein: CASKETSNYGYTF
V gene: TRBV6-1; D gene: TRBD1; J gene: TRBJ2-7; clone size: .; CDR3 DNA: TGTGCCAGCAGTACCGGGACAGGGGTCGAGCAGTACTTC; CDR3 protein: CASSTGTGVEQYF
V gene: TRBV3-1; D gene: .; J gene: TRBJ2-3; clone size: .; CDR3 DNA: TGTGCCGTAAGCGTCAGAAATACTCAGTATTTT; CDR3 protein: CAVSVRNTQYF
V gene: TRBV14; D gene: TRBD2; J gene: TRBJ2-7; clone size: .; CDR3 DNA: TGTGCCAGCAGCCAAGGAGCGGGAGTGGCCTACGAGCAGTACTTC; CDR3 protein: CASSQGAGVAYEQYF
V gene: TRBV6-1; D gene: .; J gene: TRBJ2-4; clone size: .; CDR3 DNA: TGTGCGAGCAGCGATGAGGGGCTGGGCGCCAAAAACACGCAGTACTTT; CDR3 protein: CASSDEGLGAKNTQYF
V gene: TRBV12-3/TRBV12-4; D gene: .; J gene: TRBJ2-1; clone size: .; CDR3 DNA: TGTGCCAGCAGTTTTGATGGAAATGAGCAGTTCTTC; CDR3 protein: CASSFDGNEQFF